Below are 30 T cell receptor beta chains sequenced from a single sample in a study of PD-1 blockade in classical Hodgkin lymphoma. Generated by immunoSEQ multiplex PCR, the TCRdb table keeps only in-frame clones and is missing some. The sample carries over 85,000 clones, around 93% recorded once. Time point defined: cycle 4 day 1 (C4D1), after 6 weeks of nivolumab. All trial patients relapsed after autologous stem cell transplantation. The material was peripheral blood mononuclear cells (PBMCs), obtained before the fourth cycle of nivolumab. The receptors were sampled from a human donor with classical Hodgkin lymphoma.

This sequence joins TRBV11-3 and TRBJ2-6; D is possibly TRBD2 (6 bases). This CDR3 is 15 amino acids long. From germline, CDR1 is SGHNT and CDR2 YENEEA. Trimming took 5 bases from V and 1 from J, leaving 9 bases between them. The CDR3 DNA follows: TGTGCCAGCAGCCCAGGACTATCTGGGGCCAACGTCCTGACTTTC. Translation gives CASSPGLSGANVLTF.

This rearrangement joins TRBV2 to TRBJ2-7, with a weak D call TRBD2 (5 bases). Germline V gene sequence: CDR1 SNHLY, CDR2 FYNNEI. The germline V and J ends were trimmed by 1 base and 5 bases, with 12 bases remaining between them. The CDR3 loop spans 14 amino acids. The CDR3 bases are TGTGCCAGCAGTGAAGGGACTCCTCTTGACGAGCAGTACTTC. Amino acid sequence: CASSEGTPLDEQYF.

This chain joins TRBV4-2 and TRBJ2-7; D remains ambiguous. Germline V gene lookup returns CDR1 LGHNA and CDR2 YNFKEQ. V was clipped by 1 base and J by 5 bases, with 12 bases between them. The CDR3 is 14 amino acids. CDR3 bases: TGTGCCAGCAGCCAAGCCGCTCCGGGTAACGAGCAGTACTTC. This gives the protein CASSQAAPGNEQYF.

The chain couples TRBV16 to TRBJ2-5; D may be TRBD1 or TRBD2 (5 bases each). Trimming cost V 2 bases and J 1 base, with 11 bases left between them. CDR1 and CDR2 from the germline V gene are KGHSY and FQNENV. CDR3 length: 15 residues. The CDR3 DNA follows: TGTGCCAGCAGCCAAGGGGACCGACCCCAAGAGACCCAGTACTTC. Amino acids: CASSQGDRPQETQYF.

The chain is built from TRBV18 and TRBJ1-1; 8 positions match TRBD1. The length of the CDR3 is 15 residues. V shed 3 bases, J shed 2 bases, and the junction held 5 bases outside the gene matches. CDR1 and CDR2 from the germline V gene are KGHSH and LQKENI. The CDR3 DNA reads TGTGCCAGCTCACCTGGACAGGGAAAAAACACTGAAGCTTTCTTT. This sequence encodes CASSPGQGKNTEAFF.

The gene calls are TRBV29-1 and TRBJ2-7; weak D call: TRBD1 (7 bases). The CDR3 spans 13 residues. The germline CDR1 and CDR2 sequences are SQVTM and ANQGSEA. V was cut by 3 bases and J by 6 bases, with 15 bases left in between. CDR3 bases: TGCAGCGTTGAGGGCAGGGGGGTCCTCGAGCAGTACTTC. Encoded protein: CSVEGRGVLEQYF.

This rearrangement joins TRBV7-9 to TRBJ2-6, with D unclear. Looked up from germline, CDR1 is SEHNR and CDR2 is FQNEAQ (reference sequence). Trimming stripped 3 bases from V and 4 bases from J, with 10 bases between. CDR3 length equals 15 residues. The CDR3 reads CASSFLSQGANVLTF. CDR3 bases: TGTGCCAGCAGCTTTTTATCCCAGGGGGCCAACGTCCTGACTTTC.

This chain uses TRBV11-2 with TRBJ1-1; unclear D gene. CDR1 is SGHAT and CDR2 is FQNNGV in the germline V gene. Trimming stripped 2 bases from V and 5 bases from J, with 15 bases between. This CDR3 is built from 15 residues. The CDR3 loop is CASSLHRGGGTEAFF. For the CDR3, the DNA is TGTGCCAGCAGCTTACATCGGGGTGGAGGGACTGAAGCTTTCTTT.

This clone showed up just once. This rearrangement joins TRBV5-4 to TRBJ1-2; 7 bases map to TRBD1. CDR3 length: 13 residues. Germline trimming cut 0 bases from V and 6 bases from J; bases unmatched to any gene: 2. Per the germline V gene, CDR1 is SGHNT and CDR2 is YYREEE (reference sequence). DNA of the CDR3: TGTGCCAGCAGCTTGGCCAGGGGGGATGGCTACACCTTC. Residues: CASSLARGDGYTF.

The chain uses TRBV9 and TRBJ2-7; possibly TRBD1 for D (5 bases). The CDR3 sequence is 14 residues long. Germline-derived CDR1 and CDR2 are SGDLS and YYNGEE. V dropped 4 bases and J dropped 2 bases, with 13 bases sitting between them. This chain's CDR3 is CASSLWAGPYEQYF. In DNA form, the CDR3 reads TGTGCCAGCAGCCTCTGGGCAGGGCCCTACGAGCAGTACTTC.

The rearrangement uses TRBV28 and TRBJ2-2; TRBD2 might be the D (6 bases). Germline CDR1 and CDR2: MDHEN and SYDVKM. The V end lost 2 bases, the J end lost 2 bases, and 18 bases lay between the germline ends. This CDR3 is built from 18 residues. The CDR3 protein is CASSLRLGSGPNTGELFF. The CDR3 DNA reads TGTGCCAGCAGTTTACGTTTAGGTAGCGGTCCTAACACCGGGGAGCTGTTTTTT. Full variable domain (remainder filled in from reference TRBV28 and TRBJ2-2): DVKVTQSSRYLVKRTGEKVFLECVQDMDHENMFWYRQDPGLGLRLIYFSYDVKMKEKGDIPEGYSVSREKKERFSLILESASTNQTSMYLCASSLRLGSGPNTGELFFGEGSRLTVL.

This chain connects TRBV5-1 to TRBJ1-4, with D unclear. CDR1 SGHRS and CDR2 YFSETQ come from the germline V gene. V lost 3 bases and J 0 bases, leaving 15 bases between the germline ends. The CDR3 has 17 amino acids. The CDR3 region has the DNA TGCGCCAGCAGCTACTCTCCCCGGTCTGCAACTAATGAAAAACTGTTTTTT. As protein: CASSYSPRSATNEKLFF.

This chain joins TRBV7-9 and TRBJ1-2; D perhaps matches TRBD1 (5 bases). The V gene lost 8 bases and the J gene lost 7 bases, with 14 bases spanning the gap. CDR1 and CDR2 from the germline V gene are SEHNR and FQNEAQ (reference sequence). The CDR3 contains 12 residues. The CDR3 DNA is TGTGCCAGCCGAGAGGGCGGGGGTGGCTACACCTTC. Its translation: CASREGGGGYTF.

This clone came up once. The rearrangement joins TRBV5-6 to TRBJ2-6; D not resolved. Germline assignment: CDR1 SGHDT and CDR2 YYEEEE. The CDR3 spans 14 residues. The ends were cut back, 3 bases at V and 1 base at J, with 5 bases in the middle. Here the CDR3 reads CASSWASGANVLTF. DNA of the CDR3: TGTGCCAGCAGCTGGGCTTCTGGGGCCAACGTCCTGACTTTC. Using reference TRBV5-6 and TRBJ2-6 for the parts outside the CDR3, the full variable domain is DAGVTQSPTHLIKTRGQQVTLRCSPKSGHDTVSWYQQALGQGPQFIFQYYEEEERQRGNFPDRFSGHQFPNYSSELNVNALLLGDSALYLCASSWASGANVLTFGAGSRLTVL.

The sample holds one count of this clone. The V call is TRBV6-1, the J call TRBJ2-7, with TRBD2 matching over 7 bases. Germline CDR1 and CDR2: MNHNS and SASEGT. The CDR3 length is 13 residues. The ends lost 10 bases at V and 4 bases at J; junction bases unmatched: 10. CDR3 sequence reads: CATRARESYEQYF. The CDR3 DNA sequence: TGTGCCACTCGAGCGCGGGAGTCGTACGAGCAGTACTTC.

The J gene is TRBJ2-2, the V gene TRBV6-1, with 7 bases matching TRBD2. The germline V gene encodes CDR1 MNHNS and CDR2 SASEGT. The trim removed 7 bases at V and 1 base at J, leaving 3 bases unmatched. The CDR3 spans 14 residues. The CDR3 here is CASIGGRNTGELFF. The DNA of the CDR3 is TGTGCCAGCATCGGCGGGAGGAACACCGGGGAGCTGTTTTTT.

The chain employs TRBV27 and TRBJ2-2; D remains ambiguous. V was shortened by 3 bases and J by 4 bases, with 9 bases between the two germline ends. Germline V CDR1 and CDR2: MNHEY, SMNVEV (reference sequence). CDR3 length equals 14 residues. This chain's CDR3 is CASSFFGPTGELFF. The CDR3, as DNA: TGTGCCAGCAGTTTCTTCGGGCCCACCGGGGAGCTGTTTTTT.

The chain links TRBV6-5 to TRBJ1-2, with D uncertain. V dropped 0 bases and J dropped 2 bases, with 7 bases sitting between them. This CDR3 has 14 residues. Germline-derived CDR1 and CDR2 are MNHEY and SVGAGI. CDR3 residues: CASSYSPVNYGYTF. As DNA, the CDR3 is TGTGCCAGCAGTTACTCGCCCGTAAACTATGGCTACACCTTC.

The chain links TRBV6-6 to TRBJ2-7; a possible D gene is TRBD1 (6 bases). Germline V gene lookup returns CDR1 MNHNY and CDR2 SVGAGI (reference sequence). The V end was cut by 0 bases, the J end by 1 base, with 13 bases between. The CDR3 spans 16 residues. For the CDR3, the DNA is TGTGCCAGCAGTTACTCGTACAGGGAATTATCCTACGAGCAGTACTTC. It specifies CASSYSYRELSYEQYF.

The chain combines TRBV6-6 with TRBJ1-3; maybe TRBD1 (6 bases). The ends were cut back, 8 bases at V and 0 bases at J, with 8 bases in the middle. The CDR3 totals 13 residues. Germline lookup yields CDR1 MNHNY and CDR2 SVGAGI (reference sequence). The CDR3 spells CASGQFSGNTIYF. The CDR3 nucleotides are TGTGCCAGCGGACAGTTCTCTGGAAACACCATATATTTT.

This chain links TRBV28 with TRBJ2-7; the match to TRBD2 covers 11 bases. This CDR3 region has 18 residues. CDR1 MDHEN and CDR2 SYDVKM come from the germline V gene. V lost 8 bases and J lost 7; bases outside the gene matches: 22. CDR3 sequence reads: CASALIPLTSGVRGEQYF. The CDR3 region has the DNA TGTGCCAGCGCCCTTATCCCCCTGACTAGCGGGGTCCGGGGGGAGCAGTACTTC.

The gene calls are TRBV29-1 and TRBJ2-3; D is possibly TRBD2 (5 bases). Germline lookup yields CDR1 SQVTM and CDR2 ANQGSEA. Trimming took off 2 bases at V and 2 bases at J, with 11 bases between the two ends. CDR3 length: 14 residues. The CDR3 region is CSVERGSHTDTQYF. The CDR3, as DNA: TGCAGCGTTGAACGGGGTAGCCACACAGATACGCAGTATTTT.

The genes are TRBV11-2 and TRBJ1-2, with D unresolved. This CDR3 is built from 13 residues. The germline CDR1 and CDR2 sequences are SGHAT and FQNNGV. The V and J ends lost 5 bases and 8 bases respectively, with 15 bases between them. The CDR3 loop is CASSIAGGYGYTF. In DNA, the CDR3 is TGTGCCAGCAGCATCGCAGGCGGTTACGGCTACACCTTC.

The chain has TRBV29-1 and TRBJ1-2; D unclear. V was trimmed by 7 bases and J by 5 bases, leaving 20 bases between them. Germline assignment: CDR1 SQVTM and CDR2 ANQGSEA. The CDR3 is made up of 14 amino acids. CDR3 loop: CSATLLLATYGYTF. The CDR3, as DNA: TGCAGCGCGACCCTACTGTTGGCCACGTATGGCTACACCTTC.

The CDR3 spells CSVLGQVATYEQYF. Here the CDR3 DNA reads TGCAGCGTATTAGGACAGGTAGCTACCTACGAGCAGTACTTC. V and J are TRBV29-1 and TRBJ2-7; TRBD1 agrees at 7 bases. The CDR3 has 14 residues. Per germline, CDR1 SQVTM and CDR2 ANQGSEA. V lost 6 bases to trimming and J lost 2 bases; unmatched junction nucleotides: 10.

V usage is TRBV5-1 and J usage is TRBJ2-5; D gene unclear. The J call is doubtful: the DNA matches TRBJ2-7 better. The CDR3 is 12 amino acids. Per the germline V gene, CDR1 is SGHRS and CDR2 is YFSETQ. Here the CDR3 DNA reads TGCGCCAGCAGCCAAACACGTTACGAGCAGTACTTC. Translated: CASSQTRYEQYF.

V is TRBV5-6 and J is TRBJ1-2, with TRBD1 as a possible D gene (6 bases). The germline gives CDR1 SGHDT, CDR2 YYEEEE. The CDR3 contains 15 residues. V was pared by 0 bases and J by 8 bases, with 17 bases between. CDR3 sequence reads: CASSLAVGRGPGYTF. The CDR3 DNA sequence: TGTGCCAGCAGCTTGGCCGTTGGTCGGGGGCCGGGCTACACCTTC.

The rearrangement joins TRBV9 to TRBJ1-2; no definite D call. V lost 0 bases, J lost 5 bases, and 8 bases lay in between. CDR1 and CDR2 from the germline V gene are SGDLS and YYNGEE. There are 13 residues in the CDR3. CDR3 sequence reads: CASSVVERYGYTF. The CDR3 coding sequence is TGTGCCAGCAGCGTAGTGGAGCGGTATGGCTACACCTTC.

This clone was seen a handful of times. The chain is built from TRBV7-9 and TRBJ2-7, with D unresolved. Trimming removed 5 bases from V and 6 bases from J, with 8 bases in between. This CDR3 has 11 residues. The germline gives CDR1 SEHNR, CDR2 FQNEAQ (reference sequence). The CDR3 DNA reads as TGTGCCAGCAGCCCTTCTATCGAGCAGTACTTC. Its protein is CASSPSIEQYF.

The chain links TRBV19 to TRBJ1-2, with 7 bases fitting TRBD1. V was pared by 5 bases and J by 7 bases, with 10 bases of the junction left unmatched. The CDR3 is 14 residues long. The germline V gene encodes CDR1 LNHDA and CDR2 SQIVND (reference sequence). The CDR3 sequence is CASSGPQGGTGYTF. The DNA of the CDR3 is TGTGCCAGTAGTGGCCCCCAGGGGGGGACTGGCTACACCTTC.